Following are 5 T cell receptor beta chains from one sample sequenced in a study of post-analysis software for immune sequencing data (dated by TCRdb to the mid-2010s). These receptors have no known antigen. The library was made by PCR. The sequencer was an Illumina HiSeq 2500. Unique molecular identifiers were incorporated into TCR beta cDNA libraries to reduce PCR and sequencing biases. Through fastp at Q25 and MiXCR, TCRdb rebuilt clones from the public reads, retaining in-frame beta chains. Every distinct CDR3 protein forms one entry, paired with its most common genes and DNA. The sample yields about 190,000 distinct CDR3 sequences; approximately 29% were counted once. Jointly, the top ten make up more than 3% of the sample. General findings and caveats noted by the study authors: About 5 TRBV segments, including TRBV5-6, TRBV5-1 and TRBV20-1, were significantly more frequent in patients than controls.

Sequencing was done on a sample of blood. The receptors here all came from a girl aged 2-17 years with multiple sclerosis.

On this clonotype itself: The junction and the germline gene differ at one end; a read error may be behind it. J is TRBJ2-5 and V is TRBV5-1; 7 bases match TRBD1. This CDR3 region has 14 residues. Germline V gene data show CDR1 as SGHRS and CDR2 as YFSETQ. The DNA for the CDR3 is TGTGCCAGCAGCCCGGACAGGTCCCGAGAGATCCAGTACTTC. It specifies CASSPDRSREIQYF. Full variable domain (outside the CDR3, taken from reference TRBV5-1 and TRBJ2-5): KAGVTQTPRYLIKTRGQQVTLSCSPISGHRSVSWYQQTPGQGLQFLFEYFSETQRNKGNFPGRFSGRQFSNSRSEMNVSTLELGDSALYLCASSPDRSREIQYFGPGTRLLVL.

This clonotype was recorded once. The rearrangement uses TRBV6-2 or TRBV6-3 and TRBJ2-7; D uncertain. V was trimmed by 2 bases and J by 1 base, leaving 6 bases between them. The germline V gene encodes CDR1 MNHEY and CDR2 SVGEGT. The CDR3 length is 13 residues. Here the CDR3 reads CASSYVRSYEQYF. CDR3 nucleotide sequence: TGTGCCAGCAGTTACGTCAGGTCCTACGAGCAGTACTTC.

The CDR3 nucleotides read TGCGCCAGCAGCTTGACAGGGGGCGCCTCCTACAATGAGCAGTTCTTC. Amino acids: CASSLTGGASYNEQFF. The gene calls are TRBV5-1 and TRBJ2-1, with 9 positions matching TRBD1. V was pared by 1 base and J by 0 bases, with 2 bases of the junction left unmatched. Looked up from germline, CDR1 is SGHRS and CDR2 is YFSETQ. The CDR3 consists of 16 residues.

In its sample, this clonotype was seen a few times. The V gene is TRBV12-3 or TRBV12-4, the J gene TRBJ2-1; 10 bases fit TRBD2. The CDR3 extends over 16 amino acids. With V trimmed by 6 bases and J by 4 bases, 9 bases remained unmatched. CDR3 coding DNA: TGTGCCAGCAGGAGAACCACTAGCGGGGTTTACAATGAGCAGTTCTTC. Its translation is CASRRTTSGVYNEQFF.

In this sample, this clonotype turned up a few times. The CDR3 coding sequence is TGTGCCAGCTCACCGGACCTCTATGGCTATGGCTACACCTTC. It is translated as CASSPDLYGYGYTF. The chain links TRBV18 to TRBJ1-2; D not resolved. The CDR3 has 14 amino acids. V shed 3 bases and J shed 4 bases, with 12 bases lying between them. Germline V gene lookup returns CDR1 KGHSH and CDR2 LQKENI.